The following is a T cell receptor (beta chain) sequence with its context. Sequencing of TCR beta was performed on blood CD8+ T cells and on blood CD4+ T cells. TEMRA cells were FACS-enriched and CD8+ and CD4+ T cells negatively isolated. In germline, CDR1 is SGHRS, CDR2 YFSETQ. Trimming pared 1 base from V and 4 bases from J, leaving 15 bases between. The CDR3 runs 15 residues. This record belongs to a study of CD8 T cells in Susac syndrome. It was with random hexamers that roughly 0.45 to 1 ug RNA was reverse transcribed. Amplification of TCR beta CDR3 across 54 Vbeta and 13 Jbeta was performed with immunoSEQ multiplex PCR. TCRdb ran MiXCR on the immunoSEQ multiplex PCR reads and lists one entry per CDR3 protein. Here the sample spans around 50,000 distinct CDR3 sequences, 80% to 95% being singletons.

This clonotype was sampled from a human donor in good health. This chain connects TRBV5-1 to TRBJ2-7; D is possibly TRBD1 (6 bases). The sequenced material came from CD8+ T cells from PBMCs. CDR3: CASSLRSGVFYEQYF. CDR3 in DNA: TGCGCCAGCAGCTTGCGGTCAGGGGTTTTTTACGAGCAGTACTTC.